The 28 T cell receptor beta chains below all came from one sample that was sequenced in a study of blood T cells in healthy people across ages. Primed by a sample-barcoded 5' primer and a J-beta primer mix, a second PCR proceeded for about 6 to 12 cycles. TCRdb called the 5' RACE reads again in MiXCR, with one record for every CDR3 protein. The table includes about 1.8 million distinct CDR3 sequences, around 48% detected once. Sequencing used blood. The receptors here all came from a woman in her forties in good health.

The chain is built from TRBV20-1 and TRBJ2-5; 12 bases agree with TRBD2. This CDR3 has 15 residues. The germline gives CDR1 DFQATT, CDR2 SNEGSKA (reference sequence). J gave up 6 bases and V 6 bases, and 11 bases lay outside the gene matches. The CDR3 sequence is CSAELAGGLSKTQYF. DNA for the CDR3: TGCAGTGCCGAGCTAGCGGGGGGGCTTTCAAAGACCCAGTACTTC.

The chain has TRBV12-3 or TRBV12-4 and TRBJ1-5; a possible D gene is TRBD1 (6 bases). The V end lost 2 bases, the J end lost 8 bases, and 16 bases lay between the germline ends. The CDR3 is 15 residues long. Here the CDR3 DNA reads TGTGCCAGCAGTTTAACCAGGGGAACGGCGAAGCCCCAGCATTTT. Its translation: CASSLTRGTAKPQHF.

In its sample, this clonotype was seen a few times. The rearrangement uses TRBV6-2 or TRBV6-3 and TRBJ2-5, with 7 bases that match TRBD2. Germline V gene lookup returns CDR1 MNHEY and CDR2 SVGEGT. This CDR3 is 12 amino acids long. The V gene end was trimmed by 5 bases and the J gene end by 5 bases; junction bases not matched to a gene: 2. For the CDR3, the DNA is TGTGCCAGCAGTACTAGCGTGGAGACCCAGTACTTC. It is translated as CASSTSVETQYF.

The CDR3 DNA reads as TGCGCCAGCAGCACCGCCGGGAGCCACCAAGAGACCCAGTACTTC. This gives the protein CASSTAGSHQETQYF. The chain carries TRBV5-1 and TRBJ2-5; D possibly corresponds to TRBD2 (6 bases). Germline values: CDR1 SGHRS, CDR2 YFSETQ. Trimming stripped 4 bases from V and 0 bases from J, with 13 bases between. This CDR3 has 15 residues. Together with reference TRBV5-1 and TRBJ2-5, the CDR3 gives the full variable domain: KAGVTQTPRYLIKTRGQQVTLSCSPISGHRSVSWYQQTPGQGLQFLFEYFSETQRNKGNFPGRFSGRQFSNSRSEMNVSTLELGDSALYLCASSTAGSHQETQYFGPGTRLLVL.

This chain uses TRBV28 with TRBJ2-5; 12 nucleotides agree with TRBD1. Germline CDR1 is MDHEN and CDR2 is SYDVKM. This CDR3 is 17 amino acids long. V was clipped by 5 bases and J by 2 bases; unmatched bases: 9. The CDR3 nucleotides are TGTGCCAGCAGTACTCACCGGGACAGGGGGCCTCAAGAGACCCAGTACTTC. Residues: CASSTHRDRGPQETQYF.

The chain carries TRBV4-3 and TRBJ1-2, with D possibly TRBD1 on 6 matching bases. With 4 bases removed from V and 3 bases from J, the gap between germline ends came to 15 bases. The CDR3 spans 15 residues. CDR1 and CDR2 from the germline V gene are LGHNA and YSLEER. The DNA of the CDR3 is TGCGCCAGCAGCCGGGGACAAGGGACGCACTATGGCTACACCTTC. Its translation: CASSRGQGTHYGYTF.

This clonotype was counted between two and nine times. V is TRBV5-1 and J is TRBJ2-1; no definite D call. Germline V gene lookup returns CDR1 SGHRS and CDR2 YFSETQ. Trimming removed 2 bases at V and 10 bases at J, with 13 bases between. This CDR3 spans 13 amino acids. In DNA, the CDR3 is TGCGCCAGCAGCTTTGCCGGACGTCGGGAGCAGTTCTTC. This sequence encodes CASSFAGRREQFF.

The rearrangement uses TRBV29-1 and TRBJ2-7; 7 nucleotides line up with TRBD1. The CDR3 covers 13 residues. Germline CDR1 SQVTM, CDR2 ANQGSEA. The CDR3 DNA reads as TGCAGTGTATCGAGGGGGCAAGGTGGTGAGCAGTACTTC. Translated, it gives CSVSRGQGGEQYF.

This clonotype has only a few counts. The chain uses TRBV5-1 and TRBJ1-2, with D unclear. Germline V CDR1 and CDR2: SGHRS, YFSETQ. Trimming removed 3 bases at V and 3 bases at J, with 15 bases between. The CDR3 contains 15 residues. The CDR3 DNA reads as TGCGCCAGCAGCTCATCAATGGGCGCGGACTATGGCTACACCTTC. This translates into CASSSSMGADYGYTF.

The V gene is TRBV29-1, the J gene TRBJ2-3; D unresolved. V lost 3 bases and J 3 bases, leaving 13 bases between the germline ends. Germline CDR1 SQVTM, CDR2 ANQGSEA. The CDR3 length is 14 residues. CDR3 protein: CSVDSPGVTDTQYF. As DNA, the CDR3 is TGCAGCGTTGACAGCCCAGGAGTGACAGATACGCAGTATTTT.

V usage is TRBV5-6 and J usage is TRBJ1-2, with TRBD1 identical over 9 bases. V was clipped by 4 bases and J by 8 bases; unmatched bases: 12. The CDR3 is made up of 15 amino acids. Germline V gene data show CDR1 as SGHDT and CDR2 as YYEEEE. Written as DNA, the CDR3 is TGTGCCAGCAGCATAACACAGGGGGCAGCGCGAGGCTACACCTTC. It is translated as CASSITQGAARGYTF.

The chain uses TRBV6-6 and TRBJ1-2, with a weak D call TRBD1 (5 bases). V was pared by 2 bases and J by 0 bases, with 16 bases between. Germline CDR1 reads MNHNY; CDR2 reads SVGAGI (reference sequence). This CDR3 is built from 17 residues. The CDR3 loop reads CASSYPTDSYTNYGYTF. The CDR3 DNA reads as TGTGCCAGCAGTTACCCCACAGACAGCTACACTAACTATGGCTACACCTTC.

The V gene is TRBV28, the J gene TRBJ1-1; D is unclear. V was shortened by 5 bases and J by 3 bases, with 13 bases between the two germline ends. Germline V CDR1 and CDR2: MDHEN, SYDVKM. The CDR3 extends over 14 amino acids. The CDR3 here is CASSEHGGDTEAFF. The CDR3, as DNA: TGTGCCAGCAGTGAACACGGCGGGGACACTGAAGCTTTCTTT.

Notes on this clonotype: The junction and the germline gene differ at one end; a read error may be behind it. This chain joins TRBV9 and TRBJ2-5; 7 bases agree with TRBD2. The germline V gene has CDR1 SGDLS and CDR2 YYNGEE. This CDR3 spans 16 amino acids. This CDR3 reads CVSSVSTSVGGETQYF. The CDR3 DNA is TGTGTCAGCAGCGTATCCACTAGCGTTGGGGGAGAGACCCAGTACTTC. The full variable domain, in which reference TRBV9 and TRBJ2-5 provide the parts outside the CDR3, is DSGVTQTPKHLITATGQRVTLRCSPRSGDLSVYWYQQSLDQGLQFLIQYYNGEERAKGNILERFSAQQFPDLHSELNLSSLELGDSALYFCVSSVSTSVGGETQYFGPGTRLLVL.

Only a few counts were recorded for this clonotype. The rearrangement joins TRBV13 to TRBJ2-5, with D uncertain. The J call may be incorrect, as the DNA end agrees better with TRBJ2-7. The CDR3 length is 15 residues. Germline CDR1 reads PRHDT; CDR2 reads FYEKMQ (reference sequence). CDR3 amino acids: CASSLIWVNPYEQYF. CDR3 nucleotides: TGTGCCAGCAGCTTAATCTGGGTGAATCCCTACGAGCAGTACTTC.

This chain uses TRBV7-2 with TRBJ1-2; possibly TRBD1 for D (5 bases). The CDR3 has 15 amino acids. Trimming left V 5 bases short and J 5 bases short, with 18 bases between. Germline values: CDR1 SGHTA, CDR2 FQGNSA. In DNA, the CDR3 is TGTACCAGCAGCCTCGACAGTCCCGGGGGATATGGCTACACCTTC. It translates to CTSSLDSPGGYGYTF. The variable domain in full, with the rest retrieved from reference TRBV7-2 and TRBJ1-2, is GAGVSQSPSNKVTEKGKDVELRCDPISGHTALYWYRQSLGQGLEFLIYFQGNSAPDKSGLPSDRFSAERTGGSVSTLTIQRTQQEDSAVYLCTSSLDSPGGYGYTFGSGTRLTVV.

The rearrangement uses TRBV5-1 and TRBJ2-7; D remains ambiguous. The CDR3 has 14 residues. From germline, CDR1 is SGHRS and CDR2 YFSETQ. Deletions cut 2 bases from V and 1 base from J, with 10 bases between. The CDR3 DNA sequence: TGCGCCAGCAGCTTTTACAAGGAGTCCTACGAGCAGTACTTC. Its protein product is CASSFYKESYEQYF.

A few counts support this clonotype. V usage is TRBV12-3 or TRBV12-4 and J usage is TRBJ1-2, with D maybe TRBD1 (6 bases). The ends were cut back, 5 bases at V and 2 bases at J, with 15 bases in the middle. The CDR3 has 15 amino acids. The DNA of the CDR3 is TGTGCCAGCAGTATAACAGGGATAGAGAACTATGGCTACACCTTC. Its protein product is CASSITGIENYGYTF.

V is TRBV20-1 and J is TRBJ1-5; D not certain. There are 13 residues in the CDR3. V lost 6 bases, J lost 0 bases, and 9 bases lay in between. Germline V gene lookup returns CDR1 DFQATT and CDR2 SNEGSKA (reference sequence). CDR3 sequence (DNA): TGCAGTGCGACCCCCGTTAGCAATCAGCCCCAGCATTTT. Translation: CSATPVSNQPQHF.

The chain uses TRBV4-1 and TRBJ2-7; 9 bases map to TRBD2. TRBJ2-5 explains the end of the DNA better; the J call may be wrong. This CDR3 contains 15 residues. Germline loops: CDR1 MGHRA, CDR2 YSYEKL. Here the CDR3 reads CASSLNSGGGETQYF. The DNA for the CDR3 is TGCGCCAGCAGCCTTAATAGCGGGGGTGGGGAGACCCAGTACTTC.

There are a few counts of this clonotype. The gene calls are TRBV4-3 and TRBJ1-5; perhaps TRBD1 as D (5 bases). V was shortened by 1 base and J by 9 bases, with 16 bases between the two germline ends. This CDR3 spans 15 amino acids. Germline CDR1 reads LGHNA; CDR2 reads YSLEER. The CDR3 loop reads CASSQGMAGNGPQHF. The DNA of the CDR3 is TGCGCCAGCAGCCAAGGAATGGCAGGGAATGGGCCCCAGCATTTT.

The genes are TRBV2 and TRBJ2-3; TRBD1 might be the D (7 bases). The CDR3 covers 14 residues. Germline values: CDR1 SNHLY, CDR2 FYNNEI. Trimming took off 11 bases at V and 2 bases at J, with 17 bases between the two ends. CDR3 region: CAFVEGQNTDTQYF. Here the CDR3 DNA reads TGTGCCTTTGTGGAGGGACAGAACACAGATACGCAGTATTTT.

The CDR3 coding sequence is TGTGCCAGCAGCTCTTACAGGGGCGATGGCTACACCTTC. Translated, it gives CASSSYRGDGYTF. This chain uses TRBV7-2 with TRBJ1-2; 7 bases align to TRBD1. The CDR3 has 13 amino acids. V dropped 4 bases and J dropped 6; count of bases not matched to a gene: 5. CDR1 and CDR2 (germline): SGHTA, FQGNSA.

This clonotype was observed a handful of times. This rearrangement joins TRBV4-1 to TRBJ2-7; perhaps TRBD2 as D (5 bases). CDR1 is MGHRA, CDR2 YSYEKL, per germline. This CDR3 comprises 16 residues. V lost 4 bases, J lost 0 bases, and 16 bases lay in between. The CDR3: CASSPPRGSSSYEQYF. CDR3 in DNA: TGCGCCAGCAGCCCCCCCAGAGGGTCGAGCTCCTACGAGCAGTACTTC.

This chain uses TRBV20-1 with TRBJ2-5, with TRBD2 matching 9 bases. The CDR3 consists of 14 residues. Germline CDR1 is DFQATT and CDR2 is SNEGSKA (reference sequence). V shed 4 bases, J shed 3 bases, and the junction held 6 bases outside the gene matches. The CDR3 region has the DNA TGCAGTGCTAATAGAGCGGGGGGAAAAGAGACCCAGTACTTC. Amino acid sequence: CSANRAGGKETQYF.

A word on this clonotype: Possible read error: a much larger clone is one base away. In nucleotides, the CDR3 is TGCGCCAGCAGCTTGGATTCAGGGCAGACCCAGTACTTC. Translating gives CASSLDSGQTQYF. The gene calls are TRBV5-1 and TRBJ2-5, with D possibly being TRBD1 (5 bases). This CDR3 region has 13 residues. With 0 bases removed from V and 6 bases from J, the gap between germline ends came to 9 bases. Germline V CDR1 and CDR2: SGHRS, YFSETQ.

This rearrangement joins TRBV7-2 to TRBJ1-4, with D hard to call. The CDR3 extends over 15 amino acids. CDR1 SGHTA and CDR2 FQGNSA come from the germline V gene. The germline V and J ends were trimmed by 5 bases and 8 bases, with 18 bases remaining between them. The CDR3 DNA is TGTGCCAGCAGCCCAGAAGGGTTTCTATGGGAAAAACTGTTTTTT. Amino acid sequence: CASSPEGFLWEKLFF. Together with reference TRBV7-2 and TRBJ1-4, the CDR3 gives the full variable domain: GAGVSQSPSNKVTEKGKDVELRCDPISGHTALYWYRQSLGQGLEFLIYFQGNSAPDKSGLPSDRFSAERTGGSVSTLTIQRTQQEDSAVYLCASSPEGFLWEKLFFGSGTQLSVL.

The genes are TRBV9 and TRBJ1-1, with a possible D match to TRBD1 (6 bases). V lost 3 bases to trimming and J lost 1 base, with 13 bases between them. In germline, CDR1 is SGDLS, CDR2 YYNGEE. CDR3 length: 15 residues. The chain's CDR3 is CASSASAGENTEAFF. Here the CDR3 DNA reads TGTGCCAGCAGCGCCTCGGCAGGGGAGAACACTGAAGCTTTCTTT.